This entry lists 14 T cell receptor beta chains sequenced from one sample in a study of Graves' ophthalmopathy and Graves' hyperthyroidism. CDR3 regions of TCR beta were amplified from RNA transcripts. An initial RT-PCR round employing HTBI primers preceded a second-round multiplex PCR. In TCRdb, the multiplex PCR reads were re-called with MiXCR into one record per CDR3 protein. This sample has under 800,000 distinct CDR3 sequences, with about 24% found just once. Sequenced sample: peripheral blood. The receptor set was obtained from a young woman with stable Graves' hyperthyroidism. Some clones in this sample may be carry-over from other donors' samples.

The chain combines TRBV6-1 with TRBJ1-2; no reliable D call. The CDR3 has 13 amino acids. With 5 bases removed from V and 3 bases from J, the gap between germline ends came to 10 bases. The germline CDR1 and CDR2 sequences are MNHNS and SASEGT. CDR3 sequence reads: CASSPWGDYGYTF. The CDR3 bases are TGTGCCAGCAGTCCCTGGGGAGACTATGGCTACACCTTC.

This clonotype was observed at least ten times. The chain carries TRBV30 and TRBJ1-2; 7 bases map to TRBD1. CDR1 is GTSNPN, CDR2 SVGIG, per germline (reference sequence). The CDR3 sequence is 15 residues long. The V and J ends lost 3 bases and 0 bases, in that order; junction bases with no gene match: 7. The CDR3 reads CAWSGSGTANYGYTF. The DNA for the CDR3 is TGTGCCTGGAGCGGCTCCGGGACAGCTAACTATGGCTACACCTTC.

The V and J genes are TRBV6-1 and TRBJ2-7; possibly TRBD2 for D (5 bases). There are 16 residues in the CDR3. Germline lookup yields CDR1 MNHNS and CDR2 SASEGT. V lost 1 base and J lost 2, with 15 bases in between. CDR3: CASSEGGGFMPYEQYF. DNA of the CDR3: TGTGCCAGCAGTGAAGGAGGAGGATTCATGCCCTACGAGCAGTACTTC.

This chain links TRBV15 with TRBJ1-5; D possibly corresponds to TRBD1 (5 bases). Germline values: CDR1 LNHNV, CDR2 YYDKDF (reference sequence). The CDR3 consists of 14 residues. Trimming removed 0 bases from V and 7 bases from J, with 10 bases in between. The CDR3 protein is CATSREGGEQPQHF. The CDR3, as DNA: TGTGCCACCAGCAGAGAGGGGGGTGAACAGCCCCAGCATTTT.

This chain connects TRBV6-1 to TRBJ1-5, with TRBD1 as a possible D gene (6 bases). V lost 6 bases to trimming and J lost 2 bases, with 11 bases between them. Germline V lookup: CDR1 MNHNS, CDR2 SASEGT. This CDR3 contains 14 residues. This chain's CDR3 is CASRQGWGNQPQHF. The CDR3 DNA sequence: TGTGCCAGCAGACAGGGTTGGGGCAATCAGCCCCAGCATTTT.

This clonotype was counted many times. The chain carries TRBV28 and TRBJ1-1; perhaps TRBD1 as D (5 bases). In germline, CDR1 is MDHEN, CDR2 SYDVKM. V was clipped by 1 base and J by 8 bases, with 17 bases between them. This CDR3 comprises 15 residues. CDR3 in DNA: TGTGCCAGCAGTTTATCCCCGATTGGGGGGACCGAAGCTTTCTTT. It translates to CASSLSPIGGTEAFF. Together with reference TRBV28 and TRBJ1-1, the CDR3 gives the full variable domain: DVKVTQSSRYLVKRTGEKVFLECVQDMDHENMFWYRQDPGLGLRLIYFSYDVKMKEKGDIPEGYSVSREKKERFSLILESASTNQTSMYLCASSLSPIGGTEAFFGQGTRLTVV.

For this clonotype: Given a much more abundant clone one base away, this may be a read error. It is likely a read error, because the conserved phenylalanine at the end of the CDR3 is missing. The V call is TRBV2, the J call TRBJ2-7; D is perhaps TRBD1 or TRBD2 (6 bases each). V lost 6 bases and J 6 bases, leaving 18 bases between the germline ends. The CDR3 length is 14 residues. CDR1 is SNHLY and CDR2 is FYNNEI in the germline V gene. CDR3 region: CASRGRGLWGEQYL. CDR3 coding DNA: TGTGCCAGCAGAGGCAGGGGACTCTGGGGCGAGCAGTACTTG.

This clonotype was counted at least ten times. V usage is TRBV27 and J usage is TRBJ1-1; the D gene is possibly TRBD1 (5 bases). The germline CDR1 and CDR2 sequences are MNHEY and SMNVEV (reference sequence). Trimming stripped 5 bases from V and 5 bases from J, with 18 bases between. The CDR3 consists of 15 residues. The CDR3 bases are TGTGCCAGCAGTCCCCACAATGGGGGAGGAACTGAAGCTTTCTTT. Translated, it gives CASSPHNGGGTEAFF.

This sequence joins TRBV19 and TRBJ2-7, with D possibly TRBD2 on 6 matching bases. CDR1 and CDR2 from the germline V gene are LNHDA and SQIVND (reference sequence). The V end lost 3 bases, the J end lost 4 bases, and 19 bases lay between the germline ends. The CDR3 length is 16 residues. The CDR3 region has the DNA TGTGCCAGTAGTATCTCCTCCTACGGGAGCTCGTACGAGCAGTACTTC. It yields the protein CASSISSYGSSYEQYF.

This clonotype was seen repeatedly, ten times or more. This rearrangement joins TRBV11-1 to TRBJ1-1; D remains ambiguous. Germline CDR1 SGHAT, CDR2 FQDESV (reference sequence). Trimming took 8 bases from V and 2 from J, leaving 12 bases between them. This CDR3 spans 13 amino acids. The CDR3 DNA is TGTGCCAGCCGGCAGGCACCAAACACTGAAGCTTTCTTT. Amino acid sequence: CASRQAPNTEAFF.

This clonotype was seen at least ten times. The V gene is TRBV30, the J gene TRBJ2-7; weak D call: TRBD2 (6 bases). Per germline, CDR1 GTSNPN and CDR2 SVGIG (reference sequence). The CDR3 contains 13 residues. Trimming left V 3 bases short and J 4 bases short, with 13 bases between. The CDR3 DNA sequence: TGTGCCTGGAGGACGGGAGAGGGATACGAGCAGTACTTC. It is translated as CAWRTGEGYEQYF.

Ten or more counts support this clonotype. The chain has TRBV12-3 or TRBV12-4 and TRBJ1-5; D remains unclear. CDR3 length equals 14 residues. The germline V and J ends were trimmed by 6 bases and 1 base, with 10 bases remaining between them. The CDR3 is CASSQAPSNQPQHF. In DNA, the CDR3 is TGTGCCAGCAGCCAGGCGCCGAGCAATCAGCCCCAGCATTTT.

The chain combines TRBV18 with TRBJ2-7; 8 bases agree with TRBD2. CDR1 is KGHSH and CDR2 is LQKENI in the germline V gene. Trimming took 6 bases from V and 2 from J; bases not matched to a gene: 12. This CDR3 spans 16 amino acids. CDR3 region: CASSKAASGQTYEQYF. The CDR3, as DNA: TGTGCCAGCTCCAAGGCGGCTAGCGGGCAGACCTACGAGCAGTACTTC.

To note about this clonotype: A much larger clone differs from this one at a single base, so this may be a read error. CDR3: CASSQAVGRPHGYTF. In DNA form, the CDR3 reads TGTGCCAGCAGCCAAGCGGTTGGCAGGCCCCATGGCTACACCTTC. The J gene is TRBJ1-2, the V gene TRBV14; no definite D call. Germline V gene data show CDR1 as SGHDN and CDR2 as FVKESK. This CDR3 contains 15 residues. Trimming pared 1 base from V and 6 bases from J, leaving 15 bases between.